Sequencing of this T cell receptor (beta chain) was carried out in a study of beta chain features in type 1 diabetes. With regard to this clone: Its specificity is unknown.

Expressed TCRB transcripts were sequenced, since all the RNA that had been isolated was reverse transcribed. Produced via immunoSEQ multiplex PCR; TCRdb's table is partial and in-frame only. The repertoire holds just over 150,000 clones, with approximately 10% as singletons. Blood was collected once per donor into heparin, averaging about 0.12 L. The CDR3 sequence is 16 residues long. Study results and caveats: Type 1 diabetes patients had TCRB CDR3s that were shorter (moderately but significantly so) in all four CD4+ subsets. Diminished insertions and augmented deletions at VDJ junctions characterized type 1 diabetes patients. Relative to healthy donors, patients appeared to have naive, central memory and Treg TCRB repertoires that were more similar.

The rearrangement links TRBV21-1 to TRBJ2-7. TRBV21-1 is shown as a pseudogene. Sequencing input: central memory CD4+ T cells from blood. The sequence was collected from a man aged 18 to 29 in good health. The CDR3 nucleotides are TGTGCCAGCAGCTCACGTTGGGGGGCCGAGGGGTACGAGCAGTACTTC. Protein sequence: CASSSRWGAEGYEQYF.